These 10 T cell receptor beta chains were sequenced from one sample in a study of lymphopenia after photon versus proton radiotherapy. Some clones are missing from TCRdb's copy, which holds only in-frame ones; the method was immunoSEQ multiplex PCR. The table has 17,000 or so clones, 65% to 90% seen once. The sequences come from peripheral blood, collected from a patient treated with proton-based radiotherapy. The receptors here all came from a man between 65 and 79 years old with pancreatic cancer.

The V and J genes are TRBV30 and TRBJ2-7, with 11 bases aligning to TRBD2. The germline V gene has CDR1 GTSNPN and CDR2 SVGIG (reference sequence). CDR3 length: 18 residues. Unmatched junction bases numbered 18, after V lost 2 bases and J lost 6 bases. The CDR3 protein is CAWSLGIIAGGPRREQYF. In nucleotides, the CDR3 is TGTGCCTGGAGTCTGGGGATAATAGCGGGAGGGCCAAGGCGCGAGCAGTACTTC.

The V gene is TRBV4-1, the J gene TRBJ2-3, with 11 positions matching TRBD2. V shed 4 bases, J shed 5 bases, and the junction held 8 bases outside the gene matches. The germline V gene has CDR1 MGHRA and CDR2 YSYEKL. The CDR3 is made up of 16 amino acids. CDR3 sequence: CASSRFSGGAGDTQYF. DNA of the CDR3: TGCGCCAGCAGCCGCTTTAGCGGGGGGGCGGGAGATACGCAGTATTTT.

The J gene is TRBJ2-5, the V gene TRBV4-1; 12 bases match TRBD1. V lost 0 bases and J lost 5; bases outside the gene matches: 4. Per germline, CDR1 MGHRA and CDR2 YSYEKL. CDR3 length equals 16 residues. The CDR3: CASSQEGTGGWETQYF. CDR3 DNA: TGCGCCAGCAGCCAAGAAGGGACAGGGGGCTGGGAGACCCAGTACTTC.

The rearrangement uses TRBV29-1 and TRBJ2-6, with a weak D call TRBD1 (6 bases). The CDR3 length is 14 residues. V shed 8 bases and J shed 7 bases, with 18 bases lying between them. Germline CDR1 is SQVTM and CDR2 is ANQGSEA. CDR3 nucleotides: TGCAGCCCTGGGGGCAGGGGCTGCGCCAACGTCCTGACTTTC. As protein: CSPGGRGCANVLTF.

The rearrangement uses TRBV9 and TRBJ2-4; no firm D call. The CDR3 length is 12 residues. V was shortened by 4 bases and J by 9 bases, with 11 bases between the two germline ends. CDR1 and CDR2 (germline): SGDLS, YYNGEE. The CDR3 loop is CASSPQDGIQYF. The CDR3 coding sequence is TGTGCCAGCAGCCCCCAAGATGGCATTCAGTACTTC.

The chain is built from TRBV7-9 and TRBJ2-5; 8 bases are shared with TRBD2. J lost 5 bases, V lost 5 bases, and 13 bases had no gene match. CDR3 length equals 16 residues. The V gene's germline CDR1 is SEHNR and CDR2 FQNEAQ (reference sequence). The CDR3 DNA follows: TGTGCCAGCAGCCCCACGGGGGGGAGTACGTGGGAGACCCAGTACTTC. This translates into CASSPTGGSTWETQYF.

The chain carries TRBV9 and TRBJ2-6, with D unclear. The V gene lost 2 bases and the J gene lost 5 bases, with 26 bases spanning the gap. The CDR3 contains 20 residues. Per the germline V gene, CDR1 is SGDLS and CDR2 is YYNGEE. The CDR3 DNA sequence: TGTGCCAGCAGCGTCGGCTTTTGGCAAGGGTCGATTGAAAGGGCCAACGTCCTGACTTTC. This sequence encodes CASSVGFWQGSIERANVLTF.

This clone was observed a handful of times. This chain links TRBV7-9 with TRBJ2-2, with 7 positions matching TRBD1. The CDR3 has 15 amino acids. V lost 5 bases to trimming and J lost 3 bases; unmatched junction nucleotides: 6. Germline V gene lookup returns CDR1 SEHNR and CDR2 FQNEAQ (reference sequence). CDR3 sequence reads: CASSRDSRYTGELFF. CDR3 DNA: TGTGCCAGCAGCCGGGACAGCCGTTACACCGGGGAGCTGTTTTTT.

The CDR3 spells CSVVGAQEQYF. The CDR3 DNA sequence: TGCAGTGTGGTAGGGGCGCAGGAGCAGTACTTC. This chain links TRBV20-1 with TRBJ2-7; D is possibly TRBD1 (5 bases). The CDR3 is 11 amino acids. Germline V gene sequence: CDR1 DFQATT, CDR2 SNEGSKA (reference sequence). Trimming took off 7 bases at V and 7 bases at J, with 14 bases between the two ends.

This clone was found a few times. The gene calls are TRBV7-9 and TRBJ2-1; 7 nucleotides align to TRBD2. The CDR3 has 15 residues. From germline, CDR1 is SEHNR and CDR2 FQNEAQ (reference sequence). V trimming: 1 base; J trimming: 8 bases; junction bases outside the gene matches: 8. Here the CDR3 DNA reads TGTGCCAGCAGCTTAGATGGGGCCGCGGGGGATGAGCAGTTCTTC. As protein: CASSLDGAAGDEQFF.